Shown below are 14 T cell receptor beta chains from a single sample sequenced in a study of T cells in localized non-small cell lung cancer. Generated by immunoSEQ multiplex PCR, the TCRdb table keeps only in-frame clones and is missing some. The sample shows about 7,300 clones, 23% of them seen only once. Source: lung tumor tissue, taken before any cancer treatment. Receptor source: a man aged 35-75 years with stage III squamous cell lung carcinoma.

The chain employs TRBV5-1 and TRBJ1-1, with D tentatively TRBD1 (6 bases). The CDR3 runs to 14 residues. V lost 4 bases and J 5 bases, leaving 15 bases between the germline ends. Germline CDR1 reads SGHRS; CDR2 reads YFSETQ. CDR3 region: CASSPQGTRTEAFF. The CDR3 bases are TGCGCCAGCAGCCCCCAGGGGACAAGGACTGAAGCTTTCTTT. Drawing the rest from reference TRBV5-1 and TRBJ1-1, the complete variable domain is KAGVTQTPRYLIKTRGQQVTLSCSPISGHRSVSWYQQTPGQGLQFLFEYFSETQRNKGNFPGRFSGRQFSNSRSEMNVSTLELGDSALYLCASSPQGTRTEAFFGQGTRLTVV.

The chain is built from TRBV11-3 and TRBJ2-3; TRBD2 matches 7 bases. CDR1 and CDR2 from the germline V gene are SGHNT and YENEEA. The CDR3 totals 15 residues. Trimming cost V 3 bases and J 6 bases; bases outside gene matches: 9. This CDR3 is CASSFISGGADTQYF. The CDR3 bases are TGTGCCAGCAGCTTTATTTCGGGGGGAGCGGATACGCAGTATTTT. The full variable domain, in which reference TRBV11-3 and TRBJ2-3 provide the parts outside the CDR3, is EAGVVQSPRYKIIEKKQPVAFWCNPISGHNTLYWYLQNLGQGPELLIRYENEEAVDDSQLPKDRFSAERLKGVDSTLKIQPAELGDSAVYLCASSFISGGADTQYFGPGTRLTVL.

The chain uses TRBV18 and TRBJ2-5; TRBD1 is a possible D gene (5 bases). This CDR3 is built from 12 residues. The germline gives CDR1 KGHSH, CDR2 LQKENI. Trimming cost V 3 bases and J 4 bases, with 6 bases left between them. The CDR3 region has the DNA TGTGCCAGCTCACCGGGGCCAGAGACCCAGTACTTC. It encodes CASSPGPETQYF. The complete variable domain, with remaining parts taken from reference TRBV18 and TRBJ2-5, reads NAGVMQNPRHLVRRRGQEARLRCSPMKGHSHVYWYRQLPEEGLKFMVYLQKENIIDESGMPKERFSAEFPKEGPSILRIQQVVRGDSAAYFCASSPGPETQYFGPGTRLLVL.

This clone was found a few times. This chain joins TRBV11-3 and TRBJ2-7; 8 bases match TRBD2. Trimming at V came to 2 bases and at J to 4 bases, leaving 10 bases not matched to a gene. The CDR3 sequence is 16 residues long. From germline, CDR1 is SGHNT and CDR2 YENEEA. In nucleotides, the CDR3 is TGTGCCAGCAGCTTATCCCCTACGGGAGGGGGTTACGAGCAGTACTTC. Translating it yields CASSLSPTGGGYEQYF.

CDR3 loop: CASSLVTSGGYNEQFF. The CDR3 nucleotides are TGCGCCAGCAGCTTGGTGACTAGCGGCGGCTACAATGAGCAGTTCTTC. The genes are TRBV5-1 and TRBJ2-1, with TRBD2 identical over 9 bases. The CDR3 is 16 amino acids. Germline V gene sequence: CDR1 SGHRS, CDR2 YFSETQ. With V trimmed by 0 bases and J by 3 bases, 4 bases remained unmatched.

V and J are TRBV30 and TRBJ1-5; perhaps TRBD1 as D (5 bases). CDR1 and CDR2 (germline): GTSNPN, SVGIG (reference sequence). The CDR3 contains 12 residues. Trimming left V 1 base short and J 11 bases short, with 12 bases between. The CDR3 DNA is TGTGCCTGGAGTGCTACGGGGGTGACCCAGCATTTT. It codes for CAWSATGVTQHF.

This clone has only a few counts. CDR3 region: CASSVTGGIDEQYF. CDR3 nucleotide sequence: TGTGCCAGCAGCGTTACAGGGGGGATAGACGAGCAGTACTTC. The rearrangement links TRBV9 to TRBJ2-7, with 8 bases that match TRBD1. This CDR3 is built from 14 residues. Losses at the gene ends were 2 bases for V and 5 bases for J; bases not matched to a gene: 6. Germline CDR1 and CDR2: SGDLS and YYNGEE.

This clone has more than one count but fewer than ten. CDR3 region: CASSPAGLAYEQYF. Written as DNA, the CDR3 is TGTGCCAGCAGCCCAGCGGGACTAGCCTACGAGCAGTACTTC. The gene calls are TRBV9 and TRBJ2-7; 8 bases match TRBD2. CDR1 and CDR2 (germline): SGDLS, YYNGEE. J gave up 2 bases and V 4 bases, and 5 bases lay outside the gene matches. The CDR3 has 14 residues.

The chain is built from TRBV9 and TRBJ2-3, with D unresolved. Trimming cost V 0 bases and J 5 bases, with 10 bases left between them. The CDR3 extends over 14 amino acids. CDR1 SGDLS and CDR2 YYNGEE come from the germline V gene. This CDR3 reads CASSVEPRRDTQYF. The CDR3 region has the DNA TGTGCCAGCAGCGTAGAGCCCCGACGAGATACGCAGTATTTT.

This clone was seen a handful of times. This chain joins TRBV19 and TRBJ1-1; 7 nucleotides align to TRBD1. Germline lookup yields CDR1 LNHDA and CDR2 SQIVND (reference sequence). This CDR3 contains 14 residues. With V trimmed by 4 bases and J by 1 base, 3 bases remained unmatched. Here the CDR3 DNA reads TGTGCCAGTAGTAAGGGACAGAGGAACACTGAAGCTTTCTTT. The encoded protein is CASSKGQRNTEAFF.

This clone was observed a handful of times. V is TRBV18 and J is TRBJ1-1; 7 bases map to TRBD1. This CDR3 comprises 13 residues. J was trimmed by 3 bases and V by 6 bases; bases with no gene match: 4. Germline V lookup: CDR1 KGHSH, CDR2 LQKENI. CDR3: CASSQTGDTEAFF. DNA of the CDR3: TGTGCCAGCTCTCAAACAGGGGACACTGAAGCTTTCTTT.

Details on this clone: At one end the junction does not follow the germline gene, possibly because of a read error. V is TRBV18 and J is TRBJ2-7; D unclear. The CDR3 is made up of 13 amino acids. The V gene's germline CDR1 is KGHSH and CDR2 LQKENI. CDR3 bases: TGTGCCAGCTCACCCACGGACGGATACCCAGTTCCCTTC. It translates to CASSPTDGYPVPF.

This clone showed up just a few times. The chain recombines TRBV6-7 with TRBJ2-5; unclear D gene. TRBV6-7 falls under the ORF class, with uncertain function. The CDR3 covers 11 residues. V lost 2 bases and J 5 bases, leaving 3 bases between the germline ends. The CDR3 DNA reads TGTGCCAGCAGTTACAGGGAGACCCAGTACTTC. Translation gives CASSYRETQYF.

This clone was found a few times. This chain uses TRBV29-1 with TRBJ2-5, with 7 bases matching TRBD1. With V trimmed by 5 bases and J by 2 bases, 11 bases remained unmatched. The CDR3 loop spans 15 amino acids. Per germline, CDR1 SQVTM and CDR2 ANQGSEA. The DNA of the CDR3 is TGCAGCGTTTATGAACCGGGACAGCCTCAAGAGACCCAGTACTTC. Translated: CSVYEPGQPQETQYF.